What follows are 5 T cell receptor beta chains derived from one specimen sequenced in a study of cytomegalovirus exposure and HLA in healthy donors. Researchers ran the PCR with 60 Vbeta and 13 Jbeta primers. Assay used: immunoSEQ multiplex PCR; TCRdb lists only in-frame clones, some missing. The record lists tens of thousands of clones, of which the ten most abundant hold 10% to 15%. Sequencing used PBMCs. These receptors originate from a woman in her twenties or thirties in good health and CMV-seropositive.

The chain joins TRBV30 to TRBJ1-2, with 10 bases lining up with TRBD1. With 5 bases clipped from V and 6 bases from J, the junction kept 9 bases outside the gene matches. The germline CDR1 and CDR2 sequences are GTSNPN and SVGIG (reference sequence). The CDR3 spans 14 residues. CDR3 in amino acids: CAWPPGQGRNGYTF. CDR3 DNA: TGTGCCTGGCCACCGGGACAGGGGAGAAATGGCTACACCTTC.

The J gene is TRBJ2-7, the V gene TRBV4-1, with D possibly being TRBD1 (5 bases). CDR3 length: 13 residues. CDR1 is MGHRA, CDR2 YSYEKL, per germline. The V and J ends lost 4 bases and 2 bases respectively, with 9 bases between them. As DNA, the CDR3 is TGCGCCAGCAGCCCGGACACCGCCTACGAGCAGTACTTC. Its protein is CASSPDTAYEQYF.

The chain uses TRBV25-1 and TRBJ1-1; 11 bases fit TRBD1. Germline CDR1 MGHDK, CDR2 SYGVNS. The CDR3 sequence is 15 residues long. Trimming cost V 7 bases and J 4 bases; bases outside gene matches: 8. CDR3 protein: CASTYRDRGFTEAFF. DNA for the CDR3: TGTGCCAGCACATACCGGGACAGGGGGTTCACTGAAGCTTTCTTT.

Comments on this clone: Sequence at one end of the junction differs from germline and may be a read error. The genes are TRBV28 and TRBJ1-1; D ambiguous. The germline V gene encodes CDR1 MDHEN and CDR2 SYDVKM. The CDR3 has 13 amino acids. The CDR3 region is CASSKQMNTEDFF. DNA of the CDR3: TGTGCCAGCAGTAAACAGATGAACACTGAAGATTTCTTT.

The genes are TRBV6-5 and TRBJ2-1, with D possibly matching TRBD1 (5 bases). The germline V gene has CDR1 MNHEY and CDR2 SVGAGI. V was pared by 0 bases and J by 0 bases, with 9 bases between. The CDR3 runs to 16 residues. The CDR3 is CASSYSGAGSYNEQFF. Written as DNA, the CDR3 is TGTGCCAGCAGTTACTCAGGGGCTGGCTCCTACAATGAGCAGTTCTTC.